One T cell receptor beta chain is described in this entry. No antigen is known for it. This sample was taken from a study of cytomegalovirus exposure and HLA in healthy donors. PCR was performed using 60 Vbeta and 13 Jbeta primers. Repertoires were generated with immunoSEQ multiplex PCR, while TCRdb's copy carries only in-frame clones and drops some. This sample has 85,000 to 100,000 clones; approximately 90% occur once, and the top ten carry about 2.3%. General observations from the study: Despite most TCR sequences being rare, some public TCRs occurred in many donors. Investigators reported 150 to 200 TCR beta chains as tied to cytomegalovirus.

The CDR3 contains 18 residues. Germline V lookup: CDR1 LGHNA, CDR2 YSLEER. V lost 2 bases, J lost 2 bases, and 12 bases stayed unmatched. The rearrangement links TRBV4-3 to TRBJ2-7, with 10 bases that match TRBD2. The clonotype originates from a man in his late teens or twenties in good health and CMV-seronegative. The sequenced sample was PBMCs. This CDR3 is CASSQSPPGLAGAYEQYF. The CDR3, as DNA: TGCGCCAGCAGCCAATCCCCCCCCGGTCTAGCGGGAGCCTACGAGCAGTACTTC.